The 20 T cell receptor beta chains presented below share a single source sample, sequenced in a study of T cell responses to AZD1222 COVID-19 vaccine. Sequencing was performed with immunoSEQ multiplex PCR; in TCRdb, only in-frame clones are kept and a portion is missing. This sample has around 130,000 clones, with approximately 93% found just once. Sample: peripheral blood, taken on day 0 of AZD1222 vaccination. The receptors stem from an adult in good health.

CDR3 sequence reads: CASSIKEGRSYEQYF. The CDR3, as DNA: TGTGCCAGTAGTATTAAGGAGGGGCGATCCTACGAGCAGTACTTC. This sequence joins TRBV19 and TRBJ2-7; weak D call: TRBD2 (6 bases). The germline V gene encodes CDR1 LNHDA and CDR2 SQIVND (reference sequence). CDR3 length equals 15 residues. Trimming took off 3 bases at V and 1 base at J, with 13 bases between the two ends.

The rearrangement links TRBV9 to TRBJ2-2; 13 nucleotides line up with TRBD2. CDR1 is SGDLS and CDR2 is YYNGEE in the germline V gene. After removal of 4 bases from V and 9 bases from J, the junction contained 9 bases not matched to a gene. The CDR3 length is 16 residues. This CDR3 is CASSLRTSGSSRELFF. CDR3 DNA sequence: TGTGCCAGCAGCCTCCGGACTAGCGGGAGTAGCAGGGAGCTGTTTTTT.

The chain recombines TRBV11-3 with TRBJ2-7, with D possibly being TRBD1 (6 bases). Per germline, CDR1 SGHNT and CDR2 YENEEA. Trimming took 4 bases from V and 0 from J, leaving 10 bases between them. The CDR3 sequence is 14 residues long. The CDR3 spells CASSSRDNSYEQYF. The CDR3 nucleotides read TGTGCCAGCAGCTCCCGGGACAACTCCTACGAGCAGTACTTC.

The V gene is TRBV27, the J gene TRBJ2-2, with 9 bases lining up with TRBD2. After removal of 6 bases from V and 5 bases from J, the junction contained 19 bases not matched to a gene. Germline CDR1 and CDR2: MNHEY and SMNVEV (reference sequence). The CDR3 spans 19 residues. The CDR3 reads CASSSRLWREGRVTGELFF. As DNA, the CDR3 is TGTGCCAGCAGCTCACGCTTGTGGCGGGAGGGCCGGGTAACCGGGGAGCTGTTTTTT.

The V call is TRBV2, the J call TRBJ2-5; D remains ambiguous. Trimming pared 3 bases from V and 4 bases from J, leaving 9 bases between. CDR3 length: 13 residues. In germline, CDR1 is SNHLY, CDR2 FYNNEI. CDR3 nucleotides: TGTGCCAGCAGTGACAGAAACCCAGAGACCCAGTACTTC. Encoded protein: CASSDRNPETQYF.

The V call is TRBV12-3 or TRBV12-4, the J call TRBJ2-1, with D possibly matching TRBD1 (5 bases). V was trimmed by 4 bases and J by 13 bases, leaving 14 bases between them. CDR3 size: 12 residues. The CDR3 loop reads CASSWTTSLQFF. The CDR3 coding sequence is TGTGCCAGCAGTTGGACAACCTCCTTACAGTTCTTC.

This chain uses TRBV11-3 with TRBJ2-2, with 8 bases lining up with TRBD1. The CDR3 totals 15 residues. Trimming at V came to 5 bases and at J to 1 base, leaving 3 bases not matched to a gene. Per the germline V gene, CDR1 is SGHNT and CDR2 is YENEEA. The CDR3 region has the DNA TGTGCCAGCAGCCAGGGGACAGGGAACACCGGGGAGCTGTTTTTT. Amino acid sequence: CASSQGTGNTGELFF.

The V gene is TRBV28, the J gene TRBJ1-1; D is perhaps TRBD1 (6 bases). Trimming removed 3 bases at V and 0 bases at J, with 8 bases between. Germline V gene data show CDR1 as MDHEN and CDR2 as SYDVKM. CDR3 length equals 14 residues. The CDR3 nucleotides are TGTGCCAGCAGTTTCAAGGGGGTGAACACTGAAGCTTTCTTT. It is translated as CASSFKGVNTEAFF.

The chain carries TRBV18 and TRBJ1-5, with a weak D call TRBD1 (5 bases). This CDR3 is 14 amino acids long. Trimming cost V 5 bases and J 4 bases, with 12 bases left between them. From germline, CDR1 is KGHSH and CDR2 LQKENI. CDR3 DNA sequence: TGTGCCAGCTCAGCGGGACGGGGAAATCAGCCCCAGCATTTT. Amino acid sequence: CASSAGRGNQPQHF.

This clone has a handful of counts. V gene TRBV12-3 or TRBV12-4 combines with J gene TRBJ1-2, with a weak D call TRBD1 (5 bases). The ends were cut back, 7 bases at V and 8 bases at J, with 17 bases in the middle. The CDR3 is made up of 13 amino acids. DNA for the CDR3: TGTGCCAGCACCCGGGACGGGACTATAGGCTACACCTTC. This encodes CASTRDGTIGYTF.

For this clone: The same CDR3 arises from other DNA sequences in this sample as well. The chain carries TRBV28 and TRBJ1-5; D not certain. This CDR3 is built from 11 residues. The V and J ends lost 5 bases and 4 bases respectively, with 3 bases between them. Germline assignment: CDR1 MDHEN and CDR2 SYDVKM. Written as DNA, the CDR3 is TGTGCCAGCAGTCCGAATCAGCCCCAGCATTTT. Translating gives CASSPNQPQHF.

This sequence joins TRBV6-1 and TRBJ2-1; a possible D gene is TRBD1 (6 bases). This CDR3 contains 16 residues. The germline V and J ends were trimmed by 4 bases and 1 base, with 14 bases remaining between them. Germline loops: CDR1 MNHNS, CDR2 SASEGT. CDR3 sequence (DNA): TGTGCCAGCAGTGGTAGAGGACAGTCTTCCTACAATGAGCAGTTCTTC. Translation: CASSGRGQSSYNEQFF.

CDR3 protein: CASSVERGVGETQYF. The CDR3 nucleotides read TGTGCCAGCAGCGTAGAAAGGGGTGTGGGAGAGACCCAGTACTTC. This chain links TRBV9 with TRBJ2-5, with a tentative D call TRBD1 (5 bases). Trimming cost V 0 bases and J 4 bases, with 13 bases left between them. This CDR3 has 15 amino acids. CDR1 and CDR2 from the germline V gene are SGDLS and YYNGEE. Full variable domain (missing parts from reference TRBV9 and TRBJ2-5): DSGVTQTPKHLITATGQRVTLRCSPRSGDLSVYWYQQSLDQGLQFLIQYYNGEERAKGNILERFSAQQFPDLHSELNLSSLELGDSALYFCASSVERGVGETQYFGPGTRLLVL.

This chain joins TRBV2 and TRBJ2-2, with TRBD2 identical over 10 bases. The germline gives CDR1 SNHLY, CDR2 FYNNEI. The CDR3 is 14 residues long. V trimming: 4 bases; J trimming: 7 bases; junction bases outside the gene matches: 3. DNA of the CDR3: TGTGCCAGCAGTGGACTAGCGGGCGGCGGGGAGCTGTTTTTT. Residues: CASSGLAGGGELFF.

About this clone itself: This sample includes further DNA sequences coding for the same CDR3. The CDR3 DNA reads TGTGCCAGCAGTTACTCCAGGGGCTATGGCTACACCTTC. Translating it yields CASSYSRGYGYTF. The V call is TRBV6-5, the J call TRBJ1-2; possibly TRBD1 for D (6 bases). Trimming shortened V by 0 bases and J by 4 bases, and 6 bases separated the two germline ends. Germline CDR1 and CDR2: MNHEY and SVGAGI. The CDR3 loop spans 13 amino acids.

V is TRBV11-2 and J is TRBJ2-1; D might be TRBD1 (6 bases). Germline lookup yields CDR1 SGHAT and CDR2 FQNNGV. The V end lost 4 bases, the J end lost 8 bases, and 24 bases lay between the germline ends. The CDR3 has 17 amino acids. The CDR3 DNA is TGTGCCAGCAGCTCGCCCTTACAGGGCCCACGACTGCATGAGCAGTTCTTC. It specifies CASSSPLQGPRLHEQFF.

This clone was detected only once. The chain has TRBV2 and TRBJ2-2, with TRBD2 as a possible D gene (6 bases). V lost 7 bases, J lost 1 base, and 10 bases lay in between. The CDR3 is 14 residues long. The germline V gene encodes CDR1 SNHLY and CDR2 FYNNEI. The CDR3 sequence is CASNLGGNTGELFF. In DNA form, the CDR3 reads TGTGCCAGCAACCTCGGGGGGAACACCGGGGAGCTGTTTTTT.

The gene calls are TRBV10-2 and TRBJ2-1; TRBD2 agrees at 10 bases. The CDR3 consists of 16 residues. In germline, CDR1 is WSHSY, CDR2 SAAADI. V shed 7 bases and J 5 bases; nucleotides not matched to a gene: 11. The CDR3 sequence: CASTTSGTSADNEQFF. The DNA of the CDR3 is TGCGCCAGCACCACTTCCGGGACTAGCGCCGACAATGAGCAGTTCTTC.

The V and J genes are TRBV27 and TRBJ1-4; TRBD1 matches 7 bases. In germline, CDR1 is MNHEY, CDR2 SMNVEV (reference sequence). The CDR3 is 14 amino acids. V trimming: 6 bases; J trimming: 10 bases; junction bases outside the gene matches: 11. The CDR3 sequence is CASSLGTEIGKLFF. DNA for the CDR3: TGTGCCAGCAGCCTCGGGACAGAAATAGGAAAACTGTTTTTT.

V gene TRBV2 combines with J gene TRBJ1-2; 7 bases line up with TRBD1. The CDR3 spans 13 residues. Trimming cost V 10 bases and J 7 bases; bases outside gene matches: 12. CDR1 is SNHLY and CDR2 is FYNNEI in the germline V gene. CDR3 sequence: CATFEGASPGYTF. CDR3 bases: TGTGCCACCTTCGAGGGGGCCAGCCCTGGCTACACCTTC.